The source of this TCR beta chain is a study of blood T cell repertoires in COVID-19. About the study: Samples came from the United States, Italy and Spain, spanning acute and convalescent COVID-19. PBMCs, B-cell-depleted T cells, or T cells provided the cDNA or gDNA that made up the material.

In the original processing: Estimates of nucleated cell counts were drawn from the amplification of reference gene primers. The protocol was immunoSEQ multiplex PCR, while the TCRdb copy is restricted to in-frame clones and leaves out a portion. V, J and clone size are taken as reported in that table, and D and trimming were inferred from the DNA itself. The sample lists over 300,000 clones, 85% occurring once. The germline CDR1 and CDR2 sequences are LGHDT and YNNKEL (reference sequence). Trimming stripped 0 bases from V and 4 bases from J, with 13 bases between. The CDR3 spans 15 residues. This TCR was sampled from a human donor in a cohort sampled during active COVID-19. Sequencing was done on a sample of peripheral blood. V and J are TRBV3-1 (or the pseudogene TRBV3-2) and TRBJ2-7; D gene unclear. CDR3 nucleotide sequence: TGTGCCAGCAGCCAAGATTTGGCAGTCTCGTACGAGCAGTACTTC. Protein product: CASSQDLAVSYEQYF.